This paragraph reports one TCR beta chain. Its specificity is not known. Using immunoSEQ multiplex PCR, the repertoire was profiled, and TCRdb retains in-frame clones only, with some absent. This sample has over 140,000 clones, with around 81% found just once. This sample is part of a study of cytotoxic CD8 clonotypes in ibrutinib-treated CLL. The CDR3 has 10 amino acids. The V gene's germline CDR1 is SQVTM and CDR2 ANQGSEA. The V gene lost 6 bases and the J gene lost 2 bases, with 5 bases spanning the gap. General study findings and limits: Clonality (at baseline) was higher than in age-matched healthy donors and tracked circulating CD8+ T-cell counts. Clonality grew at ibrutinib response; at progression, it decreased back toward baseline.

Specimen: PBMCs, collected after 36 months of ibrutinib treatment. The sequence came from a human donor with chronic lymphocytic leukemia. V gene TRBV29-1 combines with J gene TRBJ2-7; D is ambiguous. The CDR3 loop reads CSVKTYEQYF. CDR3 bases: TGCAGCGTAAAGACCTACGAGCAGTACTTC.